The 18 T cell receptor beta chains reported below all come from one sample, sequenced in a study of blood T cell repertoires in COVID-19. Clones were sequenced by immunoSEQ multiplex PCR, and TCRdb holds only the in-frame ones, with some missing. The sample holds 150,000 or so clones, around nine tenths seen once. Sequencing was done on a sample of peripheral blood. The source of these receptors is a human donor in a cohort sampled during active COVID-19.

V is TRBV9 and J is TRBJ2-1, with 15 bases aligning to TRBD2. J gave up 10 bases and V 3 bases, and 11 bases lay outside the gene matches. The CDR3 runs to 17 residues. Germline lookup yields CDR1 SGDLS and CDR2 YYNGEE. The CDR3 DNA is TGTGCCAGCAGCGGGACTAGCGGGGGGGCCACGCTGGGCGAGCAGTTCTTC. This translates into CASSGTSGGATLGEQFF. Based on the CDR3 plus reference TRBV9 and TRBJ2-1, the full variable domain is DSGVTQTPKHLITATGQRVTLRCSPRSGDLSVYWYQQSLDQGLQFLIQYYNGEERAKGNILERFSAQQFPDLHSELNLSSLELGDSALYFCASSGTSGGATLGEQFFGPGTRLTVL.

The rearrangement links TRBV19 to TRBJ2-2; 11 nucleotides agree with TRBD2. Germline V gene lookup returns CDR1 LNHDA and CDR2 SQIVND (reference sequence). The CDR3 extends over 19 amino acids. Trimming took 7 bases from V and 3 from J; bases not matched to a gene: 16. CDR3 in amino acids: CASTRWGETSGAYTGELFF. The DNA for the CDR3 is TGTGCCAGTACTCGTTGGGGAGAGACTAGCGGGGCTTACACCGGGGAGCTGTTTTTT.

This chain links TRBV27 with TRBJ1-4; perhaps TRBD1 as D (5 bases). Germline V gene data show CDR1 as MNHEY and CDR2 as SMNVEV (reference sequence). The CDR3 loop spans 17 amino acids. Trimming removed 2 bases from V and 6 bases from J, with 19 bases in between. DNA of the CDR3: TGTGCCAGCAGTTTAGGATTGTCGCCAGGGCAGGATGAAAAACTGTTTTTT. Translation: CASSLGLSPGQDEKLFF.

This clone was seen only a few times. The identical CDR3 is also encoded by other nucleotide sequences in the sample. The J gene is TRBJ1-2, the V gene TRBV28, with D maybe TRBD1 (5 bases). Germline-derived CDR1 and CDR2 are MDHEN and SYDVKM. CDR3 length: 15 amino acids. V was pared by 6 bases and J by 5 bases, with 19 bases between. Here the CDR3 reads CASSLGGGVRYGYTF. The DNA of the CDR3 is TGTGCCAGCAGCCTGGGCGGGGGTGTCCGATATGGCTACACCTTC.

The chain recombines TRBV7-2 with TRBJ1-1, with TRBD1 matching over 7 bases. Germline V gene data show CDR1 as SGHTA and CDR2 as FQGNSA. This CDR3 region has 15 residues. The ends lost 2 bases at V and 1 base at J; junction bases unmatched: 4. The CDR3 here is CASSLYTGENTEAFF. CDR3 DNA: TGTGCCAGCAGCTTATATACAGGGGAGAACACTGAAGCTTTCTTT.

This chain uses TRBV14 with TRBJ2-5; D remains ambiguous. Between the trimmed V and J ends, which lost 0 bases and 1 base, there was a span of 12 bases. Germline V gene sequence: CDR1 SGHDN, CDR2 FVKESK. The length of the CDR3 is 16 residues. The CDR3 DNA follows: TGTGCCAGCAGCCAAGACTCCCAAGCCATCCAAGAGACCCAGTACTTC. It translates to CASSQDSQAIQETQYF.

This clone was seen once. The genes are TRBV6-1 and TRBJ1-6; 12 bases fit TRBD1. The CDR3 length is 15 residues. The V gene's germline CDR1 is MNHNS and CDR2 SASEGT. Trimming at V came to 5 bases and at J to 10 bases, leaving 6 bases not matched to a gene. The CDR3 sequence is CASSTGTGGASPLHF. As DNA, the CDR3 is TGTGCCAGCAGTACGGGGACAGGGGGCGCCTCACCCCTCCACTTT.

CDR3 protein: CASSGTGISGNTIYF. For the CDR3, the DNA is TGTGCCAGCTCGGGTACAGGGATCTCTGGAAACACCATATATTTT. V usage is TRBV18 and J usage is TRBJ1-3; weak D call: TRBD1 (6 bases). The CDR3 has 15 amino acids. The V and J ends lost 6 bases and 0 bases respectively, with 12 bases between them. The germline gives CDR1 KGHSH, CDR2 LQKENI.

The V and J genes are TRBV25-1 and TRBJ1-2, with 8 bases lining up with TRBD1. The CDR3 has 14 amino acids. The J segment lost 6 bases and the V segment lost 2 bases, leaving 5 bases of the junction unmatched. Germline CDR1 reads MGHDK; CDR2 reads SYGVNS. The CDR3 region has the DNA TGTGCCAGCAGTGAACAGGGGGCGCTTCATGGCTACACCTTC. This translates into CASSEQGALHGYTF.

This chain joins TRBV20-1 and TRBJ1-1; perhaps TRBD1 as D (6 bases). The CDR3 totals 11 residues. Deletions cut 1 base from V and 8 bases from J, with 8 bases between. CDR1 is DFQATT, CDR2 SNEGSKA, per germline (reference sequence). CDR3 sequence (DNA): TGCAGTGCTAGAGTAACAGGGGAAGCTTTCTTT. It codes for CSARVTGEAFF.

The chain is built from TRBV28 and TRBJ1-5, with no clear D. CDR1 is MDHEN and CDR2 is SYDVKM in the germline V gene. The CDR3 covers 14 residues. V dropped 6 bases and J dropped 7 bases, with 16 bases sitting between them. The CDR3 loop reads CASSRPWTRQPQHF. CDR3 sequence (DNA): TGTGCCAGCAGCCGTCCTTGGACTCGACAGCCCCAGCATTTT.

In this sample, this clone turned up once. V usage is TRBV2 and J usage is TRBJ1-1; TRBD1 aligns across 7 bases. Germline lookup yields CDR1 SNHLY and CDR2 FYNNEI. The CDR3 totals 13 residues. Trimming took 5 bases from V and 4 from J; bases not matched to a gene: 4. Here the CDR3 reads CASSLQGSTEAFF. The CDR3, as DNA: TGTGCCAGCAGTTTACAGGGGTCCACTGAAGCTTTCTTT.

This rearrangement joins TRBV7-2 to TRBJ2-3, with a possible D match to TRBD1 (5 bases). The germline V and J ends were trimmed by 3 bases and 0 bases, with 16 bases remaining between them. Germline V gene lookup returns CDR1 SGHTA and CDR2 FQGNSA. The CDR3 has 17 residues. DNA of the CDR3: TGTGCCAGCAGCTTTCCCGAATCAGGGTCTAGCACAGATACGCAGTATTTT. This encodes CASSFPESGSSTDTQYF.

V is TRBV28 and J is TRBJ2-7; the match to TRBD1 covers 7 bases. This CDR3 is 14 amino acids long. Germline CDR1 and CDR2: MDHEN and SYDVKM. V lost 6 bases, J lost 5 bases, and 10 bases stayed unmatched. CDR3 region: CASSHTRGRNEQYF. The CDR3 DNA is TGTGCCAGCAGCCATACAAGGGGGCGCAACGAGCAGTACTTC.

The DNA for the CDR3 is TGCAGTGCTAGTGACGGGGGGGCTTACAATGAGCAGTTCTTC. The encoded protein is CSASDGGAYNEQFF. The V and J genes are TRBV20-1 and TRBJ2-1, with TRBD2 matching over 8 bases. Germline CDR1 DFQATT, CDR2 SNEGSKA (reference sequence). The junction had 5 bases not matched to a gene; V was cut back by 3 bases and J by 4 bases. This CDR3 is built from 14 residues.

This chain uses TRBV5-7 with TRBJ1-6; a possible D gene is TRBD1 (6 bases). TRBV5-7 falls under the ORF class, with uncertain function. The CDR3 is 18 residues long. Trimming took off 3 bases at V and 9 bases at J, with 25 bases between the two ends. As DNA, the CDR3 is TGTGCCAGCAGCTGTTCGGGGGGGCAGTGGAGTATGTGTTCACCCCTCCACTTT. It translates to CASSCSGGQWSMCSPLHF.

This chain links TRBV5-3 with TRBJ2-3, with 9 bases aligning to TRBD2. TRBV5-3 qualifies as an ORF whose function is uncertain. V lost 4 bases and J lost 5; bases outside the gene matches: 8. The CDR3 runs to 15 residues. The CDR3 here is CARSPSGRPVDTQYF. Here the CDR3 DNA reads TGTGCCAGAAGCCCAAGCGGGAGGCCCGTAGATACGCAGTATTTT.

The chain recombines TRBV6-5 with TRBJ1-2; a weak D match, TRBD1 (5 bases). Germline V CDR1 and CDR2: MNHEY, SVGAGI. Trimming left V 9 bases short and J 4 bases short, with 18 bases between. The CDR3 consists of 14 residues. The CDR3 region has the DNA TGTGCCAGTCGTCTCGACAGAGGCGGCTATGGCTACACCTTC. Its protein is CASRLDRGGYGYTF.